This T cell receptor beta chain was found in a study of CD8+ T cells in alopecia areata. Following extraction, RNA underwent reverse transcription to cDNA, which served as the sequencing template. Profiled with immunoSEQ multiplex PCR; TCRdb holds only in-frame clones, not every one. The table includes 150,000 to 160,000 clones, 40% to 65% detected once. CDR1 and CDR2 (germline): SQVTM, ANQGSEA. CDR3 length: 14 residues. V was shortened by 2 bases and J by 2 bases, with 12 bases between the two germline ends. This clonotype was sampled from a human donor with alopecia areata. The chain carries TRBV29-1 and TRBJ1-1, with D possibly TRBD1 on 5 matching bases. The starting material was CD8+ T cells sorted from blood, obtained at week 0. The CDR3, as DNA: TGCAGCGTTGAAAAGGGGCCACTAAACACTGAAGCTTTCTTT. Its protein product is CSVEKGPLNTEAFF.